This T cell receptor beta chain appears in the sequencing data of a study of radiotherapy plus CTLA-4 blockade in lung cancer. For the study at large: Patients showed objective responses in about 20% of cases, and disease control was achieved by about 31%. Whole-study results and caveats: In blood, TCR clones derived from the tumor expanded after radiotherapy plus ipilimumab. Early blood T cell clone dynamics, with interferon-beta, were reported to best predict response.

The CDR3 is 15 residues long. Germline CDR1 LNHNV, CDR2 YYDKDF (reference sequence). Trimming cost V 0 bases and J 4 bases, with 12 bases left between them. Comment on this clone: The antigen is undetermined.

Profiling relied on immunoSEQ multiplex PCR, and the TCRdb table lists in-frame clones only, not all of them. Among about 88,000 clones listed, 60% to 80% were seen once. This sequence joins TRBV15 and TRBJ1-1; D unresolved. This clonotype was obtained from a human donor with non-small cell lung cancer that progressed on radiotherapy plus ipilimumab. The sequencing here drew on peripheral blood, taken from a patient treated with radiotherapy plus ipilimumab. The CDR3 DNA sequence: TGTGCCACCAGCAGAGATAAGGAGGGAAGCACTGAAGCTTTCTTT. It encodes CATSRDKEGSTEAFF.